This T cell receptor beta chain emerged from a study of OX40 agonist ivuxolimab in advanced cancers. Study-level background: The dose of intravenous ivuxolimab that patients received every 2 weeks ranged from 0.01 to 10 mg/kg. Partial responses occurred in three patients (one hepatocellular carcinoma, two cutaneous melanoma).

Germline values: CDR1 SNHLY, CDR2 FYNNEI. The V and J ends lost 4 bases and 5 bases respectively, with 18 bases between them. The CDR3 sequence is 15 residues long. Some clones are missing from TCRdb's copy, which holds only in-frame ones; the method was immunoSEQ multiplex PCR. Seen here are 75,000 to 100,000 clones, 84% observed once, and the top ten hold about 5.8%. This clone was seen a few times. The genes are TRBV2 and TRBJ2-7; D unresolved. The specimen comprised CD4+ or CD8+ T cells sorted from blood, sampled in a trial of the OX40 agonist ivuxolimab. This clonotype originated in an adult with an advanced solid tumor such as melanoma, head and neck, liver or kidney cancer. The CDR3 DNA is TGTGCCAGCAGTGCTCGGGCCGCCGGTTCTGACGAGCAGTACTTC. Translated, it gives CASSARAAGSDEQYF.